What follows describes a single T cell receptor beta chain. Its antigen is unknown. Per the germline V gene, CDR1 is SGHVS and CDR2 is FNYEAQ. V was cut by 2 bases and J by 1 base, with 9 bases left in between. The CDR3 sequence is 15 residues long. The primer mix had 60 Vbeta and 13 Jbeta primers. The protocol was immunoSEQ multiplex PCR, while the TCRdb copy is restricted to in-frame clones and leaves out a portion. In the table there are 150,000 to 200,000 clones, 68% of which are singletons. The sample comes from a study of cytomegalovirus exposure and HLA in healthy donors. Study-wide points: It emerged from a later analysis that several of the most significant clusters appeared to be linked to common viral pathogens. Among the CMV-associated chains, a few were confirmed in vitro as specific for CMV antigens.

Material: PBMCs. This rearrangement joins TRBV7-6 to TRBJ1-5, with a weak D call TRBD1 (5 bases). The clonotype was recovered from a middle-aged man in good health and CMV-seronegative. The DNA for the CDR3 is TGTGCCAGCAGCTTAAGGGGAGGCAGCAATCAGCCCCAGCATTTT. Translating gives CASSLRGGSNQPQHF.